What follows is one T cell receptor (beta chain) and its context. At one of its ends the junction is not consistent with the germline gene, which may arise from a read error. This CDR3 is 12 amino acids long. Clones were sequenced by immunoSEQ multiplex PCR, and TCRdb holds only the in-frame ones, with some missing. The repertoire has roughly 59,000 clones, about 92% of them found once; the top ten carry roughly 1.5%. This sample is drawn from a study of control samples from healthy donors and cancer patients. The specimen sequenced was PBMCs. The chain couples TRBV12-3 or TRBV12-4 to TRBJ1-5; a weak D match, TRBD1 (5 bases). This sequence was found in a man in his forties with colorectal cancer. The chain's CDR3 is CVSSRENQPQHF. Here the CDR3 DNA reads TGTGTCAGCAGCAGGGAGAATCAGCCCCAGCATTTT.